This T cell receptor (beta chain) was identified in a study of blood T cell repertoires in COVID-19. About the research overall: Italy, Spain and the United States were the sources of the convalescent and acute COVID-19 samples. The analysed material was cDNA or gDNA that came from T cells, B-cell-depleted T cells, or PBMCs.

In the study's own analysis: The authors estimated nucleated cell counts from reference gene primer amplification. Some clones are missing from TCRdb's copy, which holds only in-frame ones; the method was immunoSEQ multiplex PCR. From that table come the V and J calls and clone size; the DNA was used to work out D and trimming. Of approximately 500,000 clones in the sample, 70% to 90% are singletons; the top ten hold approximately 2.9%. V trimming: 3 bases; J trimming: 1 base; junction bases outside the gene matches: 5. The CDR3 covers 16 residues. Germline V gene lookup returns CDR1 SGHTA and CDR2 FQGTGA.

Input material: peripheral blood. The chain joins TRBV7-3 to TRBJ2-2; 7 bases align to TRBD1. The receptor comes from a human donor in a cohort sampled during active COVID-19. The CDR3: CASSFAGTENTGELFF. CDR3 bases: TGTGCCAGCAGCTTTGCCGGGACAGAGAACACCGGGGAGCTGTTTTTT.